The 27 T cell receptor beta chains below were found in one sample sequenced in a study of T cells generated in artificial thymic organoids. Separate semi-nested PCRs amplified TCRalpha and TCRbeta libraries using constant-region reverse primers in TRAC or TRBC. One entry per CDR3 protein results from TCRdb running MiXCR on the 5' RACE reads. The sample has thousands of distinct CDR3 sequences, more than 30% seen once. Sequencing used naive CD8+ T cells from blood. Indicated subset: CD3+TCRalphabeta+CD8SP T cells; for blood, CD45RO-CCR7+ naive CD8+ T cells. The receptors stem from a human donor who gave cord blood stem cells for thymic organoid culture, a cardiac surgery patient who gave postnatal thymus, or a blood donor (not recorded which).

The CDR3 spells CASSPGLEGETQYF. The CDR3 nucleotides are TGCGCCAGCAGCCCCGGACTAGAGGGAGAGACCCAGTACTTC. The gene calls are TRBV4-1 and TRBJ2-5; the match to TRBD2 covers 7 bases. Germline V gene sequence: CDR1 MGHRA, CDR2 YSYEKL. This CDR3 has 14 residues. V was clipped by 4 bases and J by 4 bases; unmatched bases: 6.

The table lists this clonotype with a few counts. The V and J genes are TRBV7-9 and TRBJ1-4; 7 positions match TRBD1. Germline values: CDR1 SEHNR, CDR2 FQNEAQ (reference sequence). This CDR3 is 12 amino acids long. With V trimmed by 3 bases and J by 13 bases, 5 bases remained unmatched. The CDR3 region is CASSLEGQRLFF. The CDR3 nucleotides are TGTGCCAGCAGCTTGGAGGGACAGAGACTGTTTTTT.

The rearrangement links TRBV9 to TRBJ2-6; D may be TRBD2 (5 bases). The germline gives CDR1 SGDLS, CDR2 YYNGEE. V was shortened by 0 bases and J by 2 bases, with 9 bases between the two germline ends. The CDR3 is made up of 16 amino acids. DNA of the CDR3: TGTGCCAGCAGCGTAGGAGCGGTAGCTGGGGCCAACGTCCTGACTTTC. It specifies CASSVGAVAGANVLTF.

The DNA for the CDR3 is TGCGCCAGCAGCCCAGGGTTATACGGACAAGAGACCCAGTACTTC. Its protein product is CASSPGLYGQETQYF. This rearrangement joins TRBV4-1 to TRBJ2-5; the D gene is possibly TRBD1 (5 bases). V was cut by 4 bases and J by 2 bases, with 14 bases left in between. This CDR3 is built from 15 residues. Germline values: CDR1 MGHRA, CDR2 YSYEKL.

About this clonotype itself: Sequence at one end of the junction differs from germline and may be a read error. The chain is built from TRBV9 and TRBJ2-7; TRBD1 or TRBD2 may be the D gene (6 bases each). CDR1 and CDR2 (germline): SGDLS, YYNGEE. The CDR3 is made up of 12 amino acids. CDR3 residues: CASSDEGGERYF. CDR3 DNA: TGTGCCAGCAGCGACGAGGGGGGCGAGCGGTACTTC. Full variable domain (rest looked up from reference TRBV9 and TRBJ2-7): DSGVTQTPKHLITATGQRVTLRCSPRSGDLSVYWYQQSLDQGLQFLIQYYNGEERAKGNILERFSAQQFPDLHSELNLSSLELGDSALYFCASSDEGGERYFGPGTRLTVT.

The chain recombines TRBV12-3 or TRBV12-4 with TRBJ2-2, with TRBD1 matching 7 bases. Trimming removed 4 bases from V and 4 bases from J; junction bases left unmatched: 0. The CDR3 runs 13 residues. CDR3 region: CASSYRGTGELFF. CDR3 sequence (DNA): TGTGCCAGCAGTTACAGGGGCACCGGGGAGCTGTTTTTT.

This clonotype was seen a handful of times. V usage is TRBV12-3 or TRBV12-4 and J usage is TRBJ1-1, with D tentatively TRBD1 (6 bases). CDR3 length: 16 residues. Trimming took off 1 base at V and 1 base at J, with 13 bases between the two ends. The CDR3 spells CASSLEQGWGNTEAFF. DNA for the CDR3: TGTGCCAGCAGTTTAGAACAGGGTTGGGGGAACACTGAAGCTTTCTTT.

V usage is TRBV6-5 and J usage is TRBJ2-1; 11 bases map to TRBD2. V dropped 10 bases and J dropped 0; count of bases not matched to a gene: 17. The CDR3 loop spans 19 amino acids. The germline CDR1 and CDR2 sequences are MNHEY and SVGAGI. CDR3 bases: TGTGCCAACCCCTTGACTAGCGGGAAAAGAGCCAGCTCCTACAATGAGCAGTTCTTC. Its protein product is CANPLTSGKRASSYNEQFF.

This clonotype came up once. The chain has TRBV7-2 and TRBJ2-7; D uncertain. The CDR3 contains 14 residues. Germline values: CDR1 SGHTA, CDR2 FQGNSA. Trimming took 4 bases from V and 1 from J, leaving 11 bases between them. CDR3 nucleotide sequence: TGTGCCAGCAGCTCCAGGACGGATTCCTACGAGCAGTACTTC. Encoded protein: CASSSRTDSYEQYF.

This clonotype was detected only a few times. The chain carries TRBV4-1 and TRBJ2-7; tentative D call: TRBD2 (6 bases). CDR1 and CDR2 from the germline V gene are MGHRA and YSYEKL. Trimming shortened V by 1 base and J by 2 bases, and 15 bases separated the two germline ends. The CDR3 extends over 16 amino acids. CDR3 nucleotides: TGCGCCAGCAGCCAAGGCGGGGTAGCGAATACCTACGAGCAGTACTTC. Translating gives CASSQGGVANTYEQYF.

V is TRBV21-1 and J is TRBJ2-3; TRBD2 is taken as the D call from the table, unchecked against the DNA. TRBV21-1 is labeled a pseudogene. The CDR3 is 15 amino acids. CDR3 sequence reads: CASNGNRAYTDTQYF. CDR3 in DNA: TGTGCCAGCAACGGTAACCGGGCCTACACAGATACGCAGTATTTT.

In its sample, this clonotype is medium-sized (0.01 to 0.1%). The chain links TRBV29-1 to TRBJ2-7; 7 bases line up with TRBD1. The V gene's germline CDR1 is SQVTM and CDR2 ANQGSEA. Trimming cost V 8 bases and J 1 base; bases outside gene matches: 8. This CDR3 contains 13 residues. In DNA, the CDR3 is TGCAGCTGCCGGGACAGTCCATCCTACGAGCAGTACTTC. Translating it yields CSCRDSPSYEQYF.

This clonotype has a handful of counts. The chain has TRBV11-2 and TRBJ2-3; 9 positions agree with TRBD2. V shed 5 bases and J 7 bases; nucleotides not matched to a gene: 13. The CDR3 spans 16 residues. Per germline, CDR1 SGHAT and CDR2 FQNNGV. The CDR3 bases are TGTGCCAGCAGCACTAGTCCCAGCGGGGGGCACTATACGCAGTATTTT. It encodes CASSTSPSGGHYTQYF.

This clonotype was observed once. The CDR3 sequence: CASSRPTSGKDNEQFF. DNA for the CDR3: TGTGCCAGCAGTCGTCCGACTAGCGGGAAGGACAATGAGCAGTTCTTC. The rearrangement uses TRBV6-5 and TRBJ2-1; 11 bases match TRBD2. After removal of 5 bases from V and 5 bases from J, the junction contained 8 bases not matched to a gene. Germline-derived CDR1 and CDR2 are MNHEY and SVGAGI. The CDR3 spans 16 residues.

J is TRBJ1-4 and V is TRBV20-1; TRBD1 aligns across 9 bases. V gave up 1 base and J gave up 7 bases; unmatched junction bases: 7. This CDR3 region has 15 residues. Germline CDR1 reads DFQATT; CDR2 reads SNEGSKA (reference sequence). The CDR3 is CSARGPGQGPEKLFF. The DNA of the CDR3 is TGCAGTGCTAGAGGGCCGGGACAGGGACCTGAAAAACTGTTTTTT.

This clonotype was seen only a few times. V is TRBV20-1 and J is TRBJ2-7; perhaps TRBD1 as D (6 bases). The V gene's germline CDR1 is DFQATT and CDR2 SNEGSKA (reference sequence). The CDR3 runs to 13 residues. Trimming removed 3 bases at V and 3 bases at J, with 12 bases between. The CDR3 sequence is CSARGQGRYEQYF. For the CDR3, the DNA is TGCAGTGCTAGGGGTCAGGGGCGCTACGAGCAGTACTTC.

This clonotype came up a few times. This chain joins TRBV4-2 and TRBJ2-3; TRBD2 matches at 9 bases. Germline V gene sequence: CDR1 LGHNA, CDR2 YNFKEQ. The length of the CDR3 is 16 residues. V was clipped by 7 bases and J by 1 base; unmatched bases: 9. The CDR3 spells CASTPEAGGRTDTQYF. As DNA, the CDR3 is TGTGCCAGCACCCCGGAAGCGGGGGGCCGCACAGATACGCAGTATTTT.

This clonotype was seen a handful of times. This CDR3 is CSARSGDGTQYF. The CDR3 DNA is TGCAGTGCTAGATCCGGGGATGGGACCCAGTACTTC. The V and J genes are TRBV20-1 and TRBJ2-5; the D gene is possibly TRBD2 (5 bases). Per the germline V gene, CDR1 is DFQATT and CDR2 is SNEGSKA (reference sequence). There are 12 residues in the CDR3. V was clipped by 2 bases and J by 7 bases, with 11 bases between them.

This clonotype is deemed medium-sized. The chain is built from TRBV4-1 and TRBJ2-7; D perhaps matches TRBD1 (5 bases). CDR1 and CDR2 (germline): MGHRA, YSYEKL. With 5 bases removed from V and 5 bases from J, the gap between germline ends came to 19 bases. The length of the CDR3 is 15 residues. CDR3 sequence (DNA): TGCGCCAGCAGCTTGTCAAGGGGCTCCGTGAACGAGCAGTACTTC. Protein: CASSLSRGSVNEQYF.

This clonotype was counted a few times. The chain's CDR3 is CASSQDLAAGANVLTF. Written as DNA, the CDR3 is TGTGCCAGCAGCCAAGATTTGGCTGCTGGGGCCAACGTCCTGACTTTC. The V gene is TRBV4-2, the J gene TRBJ2-6; no clear D gene. This CDR3 is built from 16 residues. The germline CDR1 and CDR2 sequences are LGHNA and YNFKEQ. Trimming left V 0 bases short and J 2 bases short, with 8 bases between.

This clonotype is classed as medium-sized. The V call is TRBV5-6, the J call TRBJ2-7, with a tentative D call TRBD1 (5 bases). The V and J ends lost 2 bases and 3 bases respectively, with 15 bases between them. This CDR3 contains 15 residues. The germline V gene has CDR1 SGHDT and CDR2 YYEEEE. The CDR3 DNA is TGTGCCAGCAGCTTACGACAGTCCTACTACTACGAGCAGTACTTC. Translated, it gives CASSLRQSYYYEQYF.

This clonotype has a handful of counts. The chain employs TRBV20-1 and TRBJ1-1; 7 bases align to TRBD1. This CDR3 is built from 15 residues. V dropped 2 bases and J dropped 0; count of bases not matched to a gene: 6. The germline V gene has CDR1 DFQATT and CDR2 SNEGSKA (reference sequence). CDR3 in amino acids: CSARPRTGMNTEAFF. The CDR3 DNA follows: TGCAGTGCTAGACCCCGGACAGGAATGAACACTGAAGCTTTCTTT.

The V call is TRBV6-1, the J call TRBJ2-3; weak D call: TRBD1 (5 bases). V lost 6 bases to trimming and J lost 4 bases, with 14 bases between them. Germline loops: CDR1 MNHNS, CDR2 SASEGT. CDR3 size: 14 residues. CDR3 amino acids: CASRYRQFADTQYF. The CDR3, as DNA: TGTGCCAGCAGGTATAGACAGTTCGCAGATACGCAGTATTTT.

This clonotype occurred once. V gene TRBV14 combines with J gene TRBJ2-7, with a weak D call TRBD2 (6 bases). Trimming shortened V by 6 bases and J by 3 bases, and 15 bases separated the two germline ends. The CDR3 runs to 14 residues. The germline gives CDR1 SGHDN, CDR2 FVKESK. The chain's CDR3 is CASRASGTHYEQYF. The CDR3 DNA is TGTGCCAGCAGGGCCTCCGGGACTCACTACGAGCAGTACTTC. Full variable domain (rest looked up from reference TRBV14 and TRBJ2-7): EAGVTQFPSHSVIEKGQTVTLRCDPISGHDNLYWYRRVMGKEIKFLLHFVKESKQDESGMPNNRFLAERTGGTYSTLKVQPAELEDSGVYFCASRASGTHYEQYFGPGTRLTVT.

By its share, this clonotype is medium-sized. CDR3 residues: CASSLALGAEEKLFF. As DNA, the CDR3 is TGTGCCAGCAGCTTAGCGCTAGGAGCGGAAGAAAAACTGTTTTTT. This chain joins TRBV7-9 and TRBJ1-4; D is ambiguous. The CDR3 loop spans 15 amino acids. Germline V gene lookup returns CDR1 SEHNR and CDR2 FQNEAQ (reference sequence). Trimming left V 0 bases short and J 8 bases short, with 13 bases between.

The chain employs TRBV29-1 and TRBJ2-1, with D perhaps matching TRBD1 (6 bases). CDR1 is SQVTM and CDR2 is ANQGSEA in the germline V gene. V shed 7 bases and J shed 5 bases, with 15 bases lying between them. There are 13 residues in the CDR3. The CDR3 spells CSAVGHFDNEQFF. Written as DNA, the CDR3 is TGCAGCGCCGTGGGACATTTCGACAATGAGCAGTTCTTC.

In its sample, this clonotype was seen a few times. The chain has TRBV7-3 and TRBJ2-3; 7 nucleotides align to TRBD2. J gave up 0 bases and V 4 bases, and 4 bases lay outside the gene matches. The CDR3 is made up of 15 amino acids. Per germline, CDR1 SGHTA and CDR2 FQGTGA. CDR3 in amino acids: CASSSGGFSTDTQYF. The CDR3, as DNA: TGTGCCAGCAGCTCCGGGGGGTTCAGCACAGATACGCAGTATTTT.